This section outlines one T cell receptor (beta chain) sequence together with its context. These data come from a study of immune cell composition in non-small cell lung cancer. Germline CDR1 and CDR2: SGHRS and YFSETQ. The CDR3 is made up of 16 amino acids. The V segment lost 0 bases and the J segment 6 bases; nucleotides outside the gene matches: 8. Libraries were prepared by immunoSEQ multiplex PCR; TCRdb keeps only in-frame clonotypes and omits some of them. The table has about 6,800 clones, approximately 85% seen once. Normal lung was sampled as far from the tumour as possible, at least 3 cm. The sample comprised non-adjacent lung tissue. The chain joins TRBV5-1 to TRBJ2-3, with 9 bases matching TRBD1. This TCR came from a human donor with non-small cell lung cancer. The CDR3 sequence is CASSLDGTGWVDTQYF. The DNA for the CDR3 is TGCGCCAGCAGCTTGGATGGGACAGGGTGGGTGGATACGCAGTATTTT.